The 14 T cell receptor beta chains reported below all come from one sample, sequenced in a study of blood T cell repertoires in COVID-19. Sequencing used immunoSEQ multiplex PCR; TCRdb keeps in-frame clones, though not all of them. The table shows about 190,000 clones, with roughly 90% occurring only once. Sequencing was carried out using peripheral blood. The receptors come from a woman in her 40s who had recovered from COVID-19.

This chain joins TRBV3-1 (or the pseudogene TRBV3-2) and TRBJ2-7, with D possibly TRBD2 on 5 matching bases. Germline lookup yields CDR1 LGHDT and CDR2 YNNKEL (reference sequence). V lost 1 base, J lost 3 bases, and 13 bases lay in between. The CDR3 contains 15 residues. The CDR3 DNA is TGTGCCAGCAGCCAAGCAGCGGACGCCCACTACGAGCAGTACTTC. Amino acids: CASSQAADAHYEQYF.

The chain joins TRBV19 to TRBJ2-2; D is undetermined. CDR1 and CDR2 (germline): LNHDA, SQIVND (reference sequence). This CDR3 has 14 amino acids. The V gene lost 9 bases and the J gene lost 4 bases, with 15 bases spanning the gap. The CDR3 protein is CASHSYRSTGELFF. CDR3 in DNA: TGTGCCAGCCACTCCTACCGGAGCACCGGGGAGCTGTTTTTT.

The CDR3 DNA follows: TGTGCCAGCAGCTCCGGACTGACCTACGAGCAGTACTTC. Its protein product is CASSSGLTYEQYF. This chain links TRBV11-3 with TRBJ2-7; the D gene is possibly TRBD2 (5 bases). The V gene's germline CDR1 is SGHNT and CDR2 YENEEA. The CDR3 has 13 residues. V shed 4 bases and J shed 2 bases, with 9 bases lying between them.

The rearrangement joins TRBV5-1 to TRBJ2-7, with D unclear. This CDR3 has 13 amino acids. CDR1 and CDR2 from the germline V gene are SGHRS and YFSETQ. The germline V and J ends were trimmed by 5 bases and 3 bases, with 12 bases remaining between them. The CDR3 spells CASRMSEYYEQYF. CDR3 nucleotides: TGCGCCAGCAGAATGAGCGAATACTACGAGCAGTACTTC.

This chain joins TRBV27 and TRBJ1-2, with a weak D call TRBD1 (6 bases). The CDR3 sequence is 13 residues long. Germline V lookup: CDR1 MNHEY, CDR2 SMNVEV (reference sequence). Trimming took off 6 bases at V and 6 bases at J, with 14 bases between the two ends. CDR3 in DNA: TGTGCCAGCAGACAGGGTCCGAACCATGGCTACACCTTC. Amino acid sequence: CASRQGPNHGYTF.

There are a few counts of this clone. This same CDR3 is encoded by further DNA sequences in the sample. The chain combines TRBV4-2 with TRBJ1-4; 11 nucleotides line up with TRBD1. In germline, CDR1 is LGHNA, CDR2 YNFKEQ. The CDR3 has 15 residues. V lost 0 bases, J lost 7 bases, and 1 base stayed unmatched. The CDR3 sequence is CASSQDGTGGEKLFF. The CDR3 nucleotides read TGTGCCAGCAGCCAAGATGGGACAGGGGGTGAAAAACTGTTTTTT.

The table lists this clone with a count of one. V usage is TRBV4-3 and J usage is TRBJ2-6; TRBD1 matches at 7 bases. V was clipped by 1 base and J by 0 bases; unmatched bases: 6. Germline CDR1 reads LGHNA; CDR2 reads YSLEER. The CDR3 contains 18 residues. In nucleotides, the CDR3 is TGCGCCAGCAGCCAAGGACAGGGTATACTCTCTGGGGCCAACGTCCTGACTTTC. Its translation: CASSQGQGILSGANVLTF.

In its sample, this clone was seen once. V is TRBV4-3 and J is TRBJ2-3; 7 bases map to TRBD2. Unmatched junction bases numbered 4, after V lost 0 bases and J lost 1 base. The germline V gene has CDR1 LGHNA and CDR2 YSLEER. The CDR3 consists of 16 residues. CDR3 sequence reads: CASSQDWGRGTDTQYF. CDR3 nucleotides: TGCGCCAGCAGCCAAGATTGGGGGAGGGGCACAGATACGCAGTATTTT.

This chain joins TRBV7-3 and TRBJ2-1, with a tentative D call TRBD2 (6 bases). V shed 8 bases and J shed 9 bases, with 17 bases lying between them. This CDR3 comprises 13 residues. Germline V lookup: CDR1 SGHTA, CDR2 FQGTGA. For the CDR3, the DNA is TGTGCCAGCGCCGTCGGGGGTGGGGCTGAGCAGTTCTTC. It is translated as CASAVGGGAEQFF.

The chain is built from TRBV10-3 and TRBJ2-7, with a possible D match to TRBD2 (5 bases). Trimming shortened V by 0 bases and J by 0 bases, and 6 bases separated the two germline ends. There are 14 residues in the CDR3. In germline, CDR1 is ENHRY, CDR2 SYGVKD. CDR3 sequence reads: CAISESSGSYEQYF. CDR3 sequence (DNA): TGTGCCATCAGTGAGTCGAGCGGCTCCTACGAGCAGTACTTC.

This chain uses TRBV2 with TRBJ2-7, with TRBD1 matching 10 bases. The V gene end was trimmed by 3 bases and the J gene end by 5 bases; junction bases not matched to a gene: 4. Germline lookup yields CDR1 SNHLY and CDR2 FYNNEI. The CDR3 totals 14 residues. CDR3 loop: CASSEGGQGHEQYF. The CDR3 region has the DNA TGTGCCAGCAGTGAGGGGGGACAGGGGCACGAGCAGTACTTC.

The rearrangement uses TRBV5-8 and TRBJ2-5, with 9 bases aligning to TRBD2. From germline, CDR1 is SGHTS and CDR2 YDEGEE. Losses at the gene ends were 3 bases for V and 4 bases for J; bases not matched to a gene: 7. The CDR3 has 15 amino acids. CDR3 DNA sequence: TGTGCCAGCAGCTCCTGGGATAGCGGGAGAGAGACCCAGTACTTC. Its protein is CASSSWDSGRETQYF.

The chain couples TRBV7-8 to TRBJ2-5; D is undetermined. This CDR3 is 8 amino acids long. The germline V and J ends were trimmed by 5 bases and 13 bases, with 5 bases remaining between them. CDR1 and CDR2 (germline): SGHVS, FQNEAQ. CDR3 in amino acids: CASSPPYF. CDR3 coding DNA: TGTGCCAGCAGCCCTCCGTACTTC.

This chain joins TRBV7-2 and TRBJ2-2; maybe TRBD2 (5 bases). Germline-derived CDR1 and CDR2 are SGHTA and FQGNSA. V was cut by 1 base and J by 7 bases, with 7 bases left in between. The CDR3 runs 13 residues. Here the CDR3 reads CASSLGTHGELFF. The CDR3 bases are TGTGCCAGCAGCTTAGGGACTCACGGGGAGCTGTTTTTT. Complete variable domain (other parts from reference TRBV7-2 and TRBJ2-2): GAGVSQSPSNKVTEKGKDVELRCDPISGHTALYWYRQSLGQGLEFLIYFQGNSAPDKSGLPSDRFSAERTGGSVSTLTIQRTQQEDSAVYLCASSLGTHGELFFGEGSRLTVL.